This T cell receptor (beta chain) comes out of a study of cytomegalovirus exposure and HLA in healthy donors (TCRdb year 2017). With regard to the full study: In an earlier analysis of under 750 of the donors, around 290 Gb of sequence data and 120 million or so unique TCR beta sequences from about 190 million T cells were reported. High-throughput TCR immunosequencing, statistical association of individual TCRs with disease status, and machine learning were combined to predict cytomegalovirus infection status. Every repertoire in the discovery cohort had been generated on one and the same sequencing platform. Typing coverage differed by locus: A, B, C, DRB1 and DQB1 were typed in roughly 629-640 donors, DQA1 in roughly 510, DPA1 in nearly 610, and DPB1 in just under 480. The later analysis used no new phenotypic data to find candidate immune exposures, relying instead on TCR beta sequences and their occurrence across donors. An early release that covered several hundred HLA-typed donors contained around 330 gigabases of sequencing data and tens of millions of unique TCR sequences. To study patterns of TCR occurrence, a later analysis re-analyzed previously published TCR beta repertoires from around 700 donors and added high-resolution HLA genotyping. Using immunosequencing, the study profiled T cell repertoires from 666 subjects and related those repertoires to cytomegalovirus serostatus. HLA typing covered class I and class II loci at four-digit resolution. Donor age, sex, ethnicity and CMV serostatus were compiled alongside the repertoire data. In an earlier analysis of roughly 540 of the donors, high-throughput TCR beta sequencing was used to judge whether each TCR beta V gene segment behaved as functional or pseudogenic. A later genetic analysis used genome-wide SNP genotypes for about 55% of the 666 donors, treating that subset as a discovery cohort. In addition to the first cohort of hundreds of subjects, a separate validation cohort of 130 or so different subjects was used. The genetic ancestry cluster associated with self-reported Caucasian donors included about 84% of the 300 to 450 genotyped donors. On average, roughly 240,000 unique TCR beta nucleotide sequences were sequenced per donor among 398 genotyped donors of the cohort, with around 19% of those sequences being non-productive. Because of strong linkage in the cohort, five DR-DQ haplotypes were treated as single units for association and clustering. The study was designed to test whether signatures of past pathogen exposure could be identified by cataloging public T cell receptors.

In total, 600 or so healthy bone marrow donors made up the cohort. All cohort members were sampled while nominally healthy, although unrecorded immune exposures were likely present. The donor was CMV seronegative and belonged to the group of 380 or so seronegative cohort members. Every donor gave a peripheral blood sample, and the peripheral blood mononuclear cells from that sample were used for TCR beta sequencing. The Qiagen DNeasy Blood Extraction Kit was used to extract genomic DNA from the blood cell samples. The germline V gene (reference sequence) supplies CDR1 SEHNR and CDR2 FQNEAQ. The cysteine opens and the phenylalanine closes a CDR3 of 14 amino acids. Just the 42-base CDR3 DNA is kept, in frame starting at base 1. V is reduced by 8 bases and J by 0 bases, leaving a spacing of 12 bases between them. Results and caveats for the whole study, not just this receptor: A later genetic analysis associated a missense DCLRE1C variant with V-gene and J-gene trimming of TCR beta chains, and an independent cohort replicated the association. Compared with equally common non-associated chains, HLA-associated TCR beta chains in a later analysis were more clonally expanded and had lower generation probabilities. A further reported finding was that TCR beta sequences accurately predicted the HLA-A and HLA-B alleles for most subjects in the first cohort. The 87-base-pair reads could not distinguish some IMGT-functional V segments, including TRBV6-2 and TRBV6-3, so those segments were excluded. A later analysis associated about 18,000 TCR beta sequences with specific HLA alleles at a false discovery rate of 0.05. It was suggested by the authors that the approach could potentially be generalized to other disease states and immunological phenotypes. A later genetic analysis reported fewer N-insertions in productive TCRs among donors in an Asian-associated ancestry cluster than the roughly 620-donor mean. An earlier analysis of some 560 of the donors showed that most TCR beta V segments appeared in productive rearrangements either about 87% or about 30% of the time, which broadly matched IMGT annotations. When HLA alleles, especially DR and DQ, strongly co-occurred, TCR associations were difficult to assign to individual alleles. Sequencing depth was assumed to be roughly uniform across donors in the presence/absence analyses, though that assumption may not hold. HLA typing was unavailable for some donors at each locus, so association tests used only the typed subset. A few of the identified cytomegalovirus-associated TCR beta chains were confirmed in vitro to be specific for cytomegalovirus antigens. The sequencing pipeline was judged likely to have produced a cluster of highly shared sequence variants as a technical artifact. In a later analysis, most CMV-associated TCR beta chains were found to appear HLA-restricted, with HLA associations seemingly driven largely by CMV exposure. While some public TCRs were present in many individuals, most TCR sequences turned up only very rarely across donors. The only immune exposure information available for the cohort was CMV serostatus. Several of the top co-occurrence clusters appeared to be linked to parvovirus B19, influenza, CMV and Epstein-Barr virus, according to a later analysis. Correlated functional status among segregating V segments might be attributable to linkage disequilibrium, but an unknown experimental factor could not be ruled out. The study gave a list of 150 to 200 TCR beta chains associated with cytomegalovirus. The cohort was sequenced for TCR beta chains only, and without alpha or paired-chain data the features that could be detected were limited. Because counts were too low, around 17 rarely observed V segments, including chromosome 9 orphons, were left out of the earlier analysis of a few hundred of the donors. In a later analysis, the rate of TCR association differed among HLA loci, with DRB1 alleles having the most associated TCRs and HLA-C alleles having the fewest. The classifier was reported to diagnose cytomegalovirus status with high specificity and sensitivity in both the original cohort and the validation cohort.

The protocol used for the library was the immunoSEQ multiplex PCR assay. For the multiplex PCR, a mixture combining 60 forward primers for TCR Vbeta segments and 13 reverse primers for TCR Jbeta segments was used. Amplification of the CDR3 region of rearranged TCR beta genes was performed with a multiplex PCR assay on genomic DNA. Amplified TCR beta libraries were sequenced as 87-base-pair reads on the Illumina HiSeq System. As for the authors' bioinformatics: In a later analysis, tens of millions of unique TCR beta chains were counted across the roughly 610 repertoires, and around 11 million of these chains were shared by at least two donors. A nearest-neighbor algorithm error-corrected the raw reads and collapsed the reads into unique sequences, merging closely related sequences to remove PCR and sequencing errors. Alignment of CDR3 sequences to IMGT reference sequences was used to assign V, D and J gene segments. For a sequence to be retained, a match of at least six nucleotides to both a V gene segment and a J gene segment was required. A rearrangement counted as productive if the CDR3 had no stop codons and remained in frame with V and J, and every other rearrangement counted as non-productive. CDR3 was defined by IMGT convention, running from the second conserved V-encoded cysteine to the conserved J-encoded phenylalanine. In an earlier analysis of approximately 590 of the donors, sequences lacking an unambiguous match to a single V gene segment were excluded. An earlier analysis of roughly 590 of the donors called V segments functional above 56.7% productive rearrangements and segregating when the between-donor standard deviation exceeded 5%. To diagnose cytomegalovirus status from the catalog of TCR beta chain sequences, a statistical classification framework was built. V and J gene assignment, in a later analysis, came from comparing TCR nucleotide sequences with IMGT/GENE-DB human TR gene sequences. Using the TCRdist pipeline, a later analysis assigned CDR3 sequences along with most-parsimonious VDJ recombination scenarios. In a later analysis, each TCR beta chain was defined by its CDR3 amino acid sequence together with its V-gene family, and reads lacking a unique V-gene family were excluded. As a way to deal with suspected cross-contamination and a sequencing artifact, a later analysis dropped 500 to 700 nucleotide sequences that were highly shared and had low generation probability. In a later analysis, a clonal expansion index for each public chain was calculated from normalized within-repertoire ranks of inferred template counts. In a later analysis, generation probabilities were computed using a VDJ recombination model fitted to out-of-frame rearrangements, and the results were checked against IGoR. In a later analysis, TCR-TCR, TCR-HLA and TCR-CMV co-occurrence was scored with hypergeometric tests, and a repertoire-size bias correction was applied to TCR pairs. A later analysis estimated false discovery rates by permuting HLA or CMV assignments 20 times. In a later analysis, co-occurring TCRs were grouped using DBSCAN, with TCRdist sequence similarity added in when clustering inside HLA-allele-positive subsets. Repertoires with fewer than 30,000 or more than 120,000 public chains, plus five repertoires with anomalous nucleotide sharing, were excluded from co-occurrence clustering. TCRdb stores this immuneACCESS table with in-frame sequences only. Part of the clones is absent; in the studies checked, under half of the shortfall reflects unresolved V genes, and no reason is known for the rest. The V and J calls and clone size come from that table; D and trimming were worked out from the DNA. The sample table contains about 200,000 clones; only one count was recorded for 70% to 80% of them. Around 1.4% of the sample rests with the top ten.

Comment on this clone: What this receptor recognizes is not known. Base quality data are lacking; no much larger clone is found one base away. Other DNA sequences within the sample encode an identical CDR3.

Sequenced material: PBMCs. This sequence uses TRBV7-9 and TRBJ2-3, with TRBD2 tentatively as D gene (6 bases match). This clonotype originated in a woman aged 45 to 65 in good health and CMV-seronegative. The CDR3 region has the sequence CASLAGGSTDTQYF. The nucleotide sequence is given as TGTGCCAGCCTAGCCGGGGGTAGCACAGATACGCAGTATTTT.